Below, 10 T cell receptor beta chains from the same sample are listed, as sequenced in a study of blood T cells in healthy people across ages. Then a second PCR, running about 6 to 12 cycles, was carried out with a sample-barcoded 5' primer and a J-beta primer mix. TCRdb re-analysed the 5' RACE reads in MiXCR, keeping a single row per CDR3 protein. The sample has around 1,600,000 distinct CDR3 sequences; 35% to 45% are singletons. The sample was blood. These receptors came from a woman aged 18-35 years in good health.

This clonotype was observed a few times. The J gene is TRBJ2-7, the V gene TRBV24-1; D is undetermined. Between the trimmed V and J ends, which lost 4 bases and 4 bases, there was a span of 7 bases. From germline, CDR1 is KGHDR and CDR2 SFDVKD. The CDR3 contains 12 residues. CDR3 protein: CATSEDGYEQYF. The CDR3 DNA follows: TGTGCCACCAGTGAAGACGGATACGAGCAGTACTTC.

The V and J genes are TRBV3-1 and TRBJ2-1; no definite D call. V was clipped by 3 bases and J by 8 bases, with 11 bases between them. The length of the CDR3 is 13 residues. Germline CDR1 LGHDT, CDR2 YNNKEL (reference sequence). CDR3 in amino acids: CASSHLIWDEQFF. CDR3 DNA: TGTGCCAGCAGCCATTTAATTTGGGATGAGCAGTTCTTC.

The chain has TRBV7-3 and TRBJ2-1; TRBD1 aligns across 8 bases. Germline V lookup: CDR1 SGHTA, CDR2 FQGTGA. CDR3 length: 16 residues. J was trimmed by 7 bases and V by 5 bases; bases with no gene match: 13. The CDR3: CASSTRGQGNRNEQFF. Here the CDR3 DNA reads TGTGCCAGCAGCACCAGGGGGCAGGGTAATAGAAATGAGCAGTTCTTC.

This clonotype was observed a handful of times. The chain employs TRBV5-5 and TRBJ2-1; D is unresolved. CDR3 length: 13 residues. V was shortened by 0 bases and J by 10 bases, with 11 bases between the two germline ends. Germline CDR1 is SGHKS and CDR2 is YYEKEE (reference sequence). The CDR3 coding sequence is TGTGCCAGCAGCTTGGGCCTTACAAGGGAGCAGTTCTTC. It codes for CASSLGLTREQFF. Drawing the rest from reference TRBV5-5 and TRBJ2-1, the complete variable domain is DAGVTQSPTHLIKTRGQQVTLRCSPISGHKSVSWYQQVLGQGPQFIFQYYEKEERGRGNFPDRFSARQFPNYSSELNVNALLLGDSALYLCASSLGLTREQFFGPGTRLTVL.

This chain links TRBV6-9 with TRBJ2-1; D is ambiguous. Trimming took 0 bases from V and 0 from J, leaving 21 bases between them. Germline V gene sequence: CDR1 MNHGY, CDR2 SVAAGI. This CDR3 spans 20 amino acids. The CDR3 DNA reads TGTGCCAGCAGTTATTCTTATCACAGTGAAGATCTTTTCTCCTACAATGAGCAGTTCTTC. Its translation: CASSYSYHSEDLFSYNEQFF.

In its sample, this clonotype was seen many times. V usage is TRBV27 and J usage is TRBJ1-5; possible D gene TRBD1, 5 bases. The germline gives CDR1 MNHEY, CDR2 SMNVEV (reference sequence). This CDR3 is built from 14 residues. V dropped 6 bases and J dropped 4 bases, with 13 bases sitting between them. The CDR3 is CASSPGVGNQPQHF. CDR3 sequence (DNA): TGTGCCAGCAGCCCGGGGGTAGGGAATCAGCCCCAGCATTTT.

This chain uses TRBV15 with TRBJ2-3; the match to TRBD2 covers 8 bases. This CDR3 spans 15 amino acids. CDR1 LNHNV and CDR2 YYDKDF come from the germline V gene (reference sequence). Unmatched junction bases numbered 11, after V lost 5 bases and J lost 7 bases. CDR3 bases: TGTGCCACCAGCCGGTCAGGAACTAGCGGCTATACGCAGTATTTT. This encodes CATSRSGTSGYTQYF.

CDR3 region: CASSLDVVWNTEAFF. CDR3 in DNA: TGTGCCAGCAGCTTAGATGTGGTGTGGAACACTGAAGCTTTCTTT. The chain combines TRBV7-8 with TRBJ1-1; no clear D gene. The germline gives CDR1 SGHVS, CDR2 FQNEAQ. This CDR3 is built from 15 residues. Trimming pared 1 base from V and 1 base from J, leaving 10 bases between.

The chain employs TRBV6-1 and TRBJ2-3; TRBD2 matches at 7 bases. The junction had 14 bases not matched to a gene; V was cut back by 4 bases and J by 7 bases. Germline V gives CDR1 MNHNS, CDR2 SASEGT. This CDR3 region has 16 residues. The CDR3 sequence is CASSAQRAGEMNTQYF. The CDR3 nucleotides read TGTGCCAGCAGTGCCCAGCGCGCGGGGGAGATGAATACGCAGTATTTT.

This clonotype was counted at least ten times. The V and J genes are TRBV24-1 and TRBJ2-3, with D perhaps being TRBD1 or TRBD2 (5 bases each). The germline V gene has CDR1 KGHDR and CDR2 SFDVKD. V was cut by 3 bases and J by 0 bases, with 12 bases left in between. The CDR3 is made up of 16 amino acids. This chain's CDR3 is CATSDTGTASTDTQYF. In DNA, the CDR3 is TGTGCCACCAGTGATACCGGGACGGCGAGCACAGATACGCAGTATTTT.